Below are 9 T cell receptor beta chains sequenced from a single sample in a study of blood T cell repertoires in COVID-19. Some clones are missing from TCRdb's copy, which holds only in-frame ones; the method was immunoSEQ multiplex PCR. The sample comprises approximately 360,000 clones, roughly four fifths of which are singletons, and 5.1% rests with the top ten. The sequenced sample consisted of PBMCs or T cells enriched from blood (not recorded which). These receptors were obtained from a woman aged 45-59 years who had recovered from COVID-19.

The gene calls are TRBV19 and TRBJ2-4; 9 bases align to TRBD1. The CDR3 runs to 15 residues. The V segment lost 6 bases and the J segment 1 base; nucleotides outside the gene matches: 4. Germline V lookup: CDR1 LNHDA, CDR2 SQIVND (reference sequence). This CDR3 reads CASRGQGMAKNIQYF. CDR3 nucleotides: TGTGCCAGTAGAGGACAGGGGATGGCCAAAAACATTCAGTACTTC. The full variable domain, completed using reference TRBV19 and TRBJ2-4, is DGGITQSPKYLFRKEGQNVTLSCEQNLNHDAMYWYRQDPGQGLRLIYYSQIVNDFQKGDIAEGYSVSREKKESFPLTVTSAQKNPTAFYLCASRGQGMAKNIQYFGAGTRLSVL.

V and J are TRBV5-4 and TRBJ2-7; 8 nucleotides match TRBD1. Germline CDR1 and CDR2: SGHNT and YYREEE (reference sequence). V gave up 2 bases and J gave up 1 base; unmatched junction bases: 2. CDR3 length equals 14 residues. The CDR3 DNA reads TGTGCCAGCAGCTTAGGGGACAGGTCCTACGAGCAGTACTTC. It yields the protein CASSLGDRSYEQYF.

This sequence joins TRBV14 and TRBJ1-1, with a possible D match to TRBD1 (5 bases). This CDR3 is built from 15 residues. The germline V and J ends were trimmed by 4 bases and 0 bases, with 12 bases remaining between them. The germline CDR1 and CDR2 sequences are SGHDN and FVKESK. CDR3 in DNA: TGTGCCAGCAGCCCCCGGACAAACATGAACACTGAAGCTTTCTTT. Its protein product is CASSPRTNMNTEAFF.

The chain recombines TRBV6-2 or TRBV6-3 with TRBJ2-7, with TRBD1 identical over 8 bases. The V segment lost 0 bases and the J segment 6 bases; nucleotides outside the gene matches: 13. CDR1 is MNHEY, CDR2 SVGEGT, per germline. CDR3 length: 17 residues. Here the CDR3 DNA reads TGTGCCAGCAGTTACTCGATGGGGCAGGGGGCACGTGGCGAGCAGTACTTC. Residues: CASSYSMGQGARGEQYF.

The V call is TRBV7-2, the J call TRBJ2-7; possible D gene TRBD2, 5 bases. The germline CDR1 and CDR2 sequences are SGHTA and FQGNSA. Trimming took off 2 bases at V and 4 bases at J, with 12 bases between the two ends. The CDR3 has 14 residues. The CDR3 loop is CASSLPGNRYEQYF. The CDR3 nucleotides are TGTGCCAGCAGCTTACCCGGGAACCGGTACGAGCAGTACTTC.

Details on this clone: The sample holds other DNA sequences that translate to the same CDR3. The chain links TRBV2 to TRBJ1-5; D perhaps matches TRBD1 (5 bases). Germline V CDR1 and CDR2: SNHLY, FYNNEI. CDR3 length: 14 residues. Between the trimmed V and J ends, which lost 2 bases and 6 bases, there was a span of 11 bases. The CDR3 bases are TGTGCCAGCAGTGAAAGGGGAGGTGCTCAGCCCCAGCATTTT. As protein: CASSERGGAQPQHF.

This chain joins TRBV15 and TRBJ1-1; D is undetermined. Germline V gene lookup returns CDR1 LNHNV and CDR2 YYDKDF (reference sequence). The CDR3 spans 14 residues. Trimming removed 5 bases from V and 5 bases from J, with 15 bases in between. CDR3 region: CATSLEDGLTEAFF. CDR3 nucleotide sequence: TGTGCCACCAGCTTGGAGGATGGTCTTACTGAAGCTTTCTTT.

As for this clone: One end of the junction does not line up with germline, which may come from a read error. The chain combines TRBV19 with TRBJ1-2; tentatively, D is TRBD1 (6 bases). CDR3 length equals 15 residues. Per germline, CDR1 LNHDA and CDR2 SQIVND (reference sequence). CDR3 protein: CASSHAGTTKSGCTF. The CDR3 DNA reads TGTGCCAGTAGCCACGCTGGGACAACGAAGAGTGGCTGCACCTTC.

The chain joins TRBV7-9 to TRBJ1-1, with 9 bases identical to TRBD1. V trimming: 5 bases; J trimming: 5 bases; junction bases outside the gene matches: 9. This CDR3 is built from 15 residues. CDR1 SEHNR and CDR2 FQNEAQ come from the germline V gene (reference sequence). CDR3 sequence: CASSPGQGRETEAFF. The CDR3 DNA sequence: TGTGCCAGCAGCCCCGGACAGGGGAGGGAGACTGAAGCTTTCTTT.